This is a list of T cell receptor beta chains from one sample in a study of blood T cell repertoires in COVID-19. Clones were sequenced by immunoSEQ multiplex PCR, and TCRdb holds only the in-frame ones, with some missing. Of roughly 120,000 clones listed, 80% to 90% are singletons. Sequencing used peripheral blood. These receptors came from a woman aged 70-85 years with acute or convalescent COVID-19. Each CDR3 is given with its conserved first and last residue. Each record gives: V gene, CDR3 length, J gene, D gene, CDR3 protein, CDR3 DNA. D genes are given only for firm matches.

v_call: TRBV19
cdr3_length: 13
j_call: TRBJ1-2
d_call: .
cdr3_aa: CASKSQVGYGYTF
cdr3_nt: TGTGCCAGTAAATCACAGGTCGGATATGGCTACACCTTC

v_call: TRBV5-6
cdr3_length: 13
j_call: TRBJ1-2
d_call: .
cdr3_aa: CASSRRGADGYTF
cdr3_nt: TGTGCCAGCAGCCGCAGGGGCGCAGATGGCTACACCTTC

v_call: TRBV2
cdr3_length: 18
j_call: TRBJ2-2
d_call: TRBD2
cdr3_aa: CASSEIGLAGANTGELFF
cdr3_nt: TGTGCCAGCAGTGAAATAGGACTAGCGGGGGCCAACACCGGGGAGCTGTTTTTT

v_call: TRBV28
cdr3_length: 15
j_call: TRBJ2-5
d_call: TRBD1
cdr3_aa: CASSTPGQNYKTQYF
cdr3_nt: TGTGCCAGCAGTACACCGGGACAGAATTACAAGACCCAGTACTTC

v_call: TRBV15
cdr3_length: 13
j_call: TRBJ1-6
d_call: .
cdr3_aa: CATSRDRGSPLHF
cdr3_nt: TGTGCCACCAGCAGAGACCGGGGGTCACCCCTCCACTTT

v_call: TRBV11-2
cdr3_length: 14
j_call: TRBJ2-5
d_call: TRBD2
cdr3_aa: CASSSRGGPETQYF
cdr3_nt: TGTGCCAGCAGCTCGCGGGGGGGCCCCGAGACCCAGTACTTC

v_call: TRBV7-8
cdr3_length: 15
j_call: TRBJ1-2
d_call: TRBD1
cdr3_aa: CASSFSPTGGYGYTF
cdr3_nt: TGTGCCAGCAGCTTTTCCCCTACAGGGGGCTATGGCTACACCTTC

v_call: TRBV6-1
cdr3_length: 15
j_call: TRBJ1-6
d_call: .
cdr3_aa: CASSEGSSYNSPLHF
cdr3_nt: TGTGCCAGCAGTGAAGGGAGCTCCTATAATTCACCCCTCCACTTT

v_call: TRBV7-9
cdr3_length: 14
j_call: TRBJ2-1
d_call: TRBD2
cdr3_aa: CASSVDGRGREQFF
cdr3_nt: TGTGCCAGCAGCGTAGACGGGAGGGGTCGGGAGCAGTTCTTC

v_call: TRBV6-1
cdr3_length: 12
j_call: TRBJ1-5
d_call: .
cdr3_aa: CASRGTNQPQHF
cdr3_nt: TGTGCCAGCAGGGGGACAAATCAGCCCCAGCATTTT

v_call: TRBV19
cdr3_length: 17
j_call: TRBJ2-3
d_call: TRBD2
cdr3_aa: CASSGTSGGASTDTQYF
cdr3_nt: TGTGCCAGTAGTGGGACTAGCGGGGGGGCTAGCACAGATACGCAGTATTTT

v_call: TRBV4-1
cdr3_length: 16
j_call: TRBJ1-2
d_call: .
cdr3_aa: CASSQPLLGLRDGYTF
cdr3_nt: TGCGCCAGCAGCCAACCTCTGTTAGGGCTGCGGGATGGCTACACCTTC